This T cell receptor (beta chain) was captured by sequencing in a study of CD8 T cells in Susac syndrome. Random hexamers primed reverse transcription of roughly 0.5 to 1 ug RNA. Amplification of TCR beta CDR3 across 54 Vbeta and 13 Jbeta was performed with immunoSEQ multiplex PCR. TCRdb reprocessed the immunoSEQ multiplex PCR reads with MiXCR, giving one entry per CDR3 protein. The table includes around 300,000 distinct CDR3 sequences, roughly 94% detected once. The V gene lost 6 bases and the J gene lost 7 bases, with 18 bases spanning the gap. The CDR3 is 13 residues long. From germline, CDR1 is DFQATT and CDR2 SNEGSKA (reference sequence).

This receptor was obtained from a human donor with multiple sclerosis. The chain is built from TRBV20-1 and TRBJ2-5; D may be TRBD1 (5 bases). The sequenced sample consisted of CD4+ T cells from PBMCs. The CDR3, as DNA: TGCAGTGCCCAGACAGTTGGGGCCGGGACCCAGTACTTC. The encoded protein is CSAQTVGAGTQYF.